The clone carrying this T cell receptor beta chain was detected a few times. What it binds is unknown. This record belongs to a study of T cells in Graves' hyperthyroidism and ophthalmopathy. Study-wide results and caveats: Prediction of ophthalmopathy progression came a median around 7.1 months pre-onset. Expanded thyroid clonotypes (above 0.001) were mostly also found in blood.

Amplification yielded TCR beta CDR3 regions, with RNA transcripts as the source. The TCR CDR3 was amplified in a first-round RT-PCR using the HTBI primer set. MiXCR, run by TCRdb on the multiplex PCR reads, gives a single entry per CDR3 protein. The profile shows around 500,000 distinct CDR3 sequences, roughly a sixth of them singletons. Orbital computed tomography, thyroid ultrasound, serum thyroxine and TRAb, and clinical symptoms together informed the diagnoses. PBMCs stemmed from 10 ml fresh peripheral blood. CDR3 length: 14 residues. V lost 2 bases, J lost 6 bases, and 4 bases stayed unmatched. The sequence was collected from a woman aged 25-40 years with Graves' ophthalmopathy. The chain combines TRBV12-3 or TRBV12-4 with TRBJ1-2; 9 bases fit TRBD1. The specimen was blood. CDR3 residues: CASSLTGGWDGYTF. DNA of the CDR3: TGTGCCAGCAGTTTAACAGGGGGCTGGGATGGCTACACCTTC.